This TCR beta chain was sequenced for a study of cytomegalovirus exposure and HLA in healthy donors. General study points: Sequencing likely produced, as an artifact, a cluster of highly shared sequence variants.

From germline, CDR1 is SGHTA and CDR2 FQGNSA. This CDR3 spans 15 amino acids. The V gene lost 3 bases and the J gene lost 0 bases, with 9 bases spanning the gap. Regarding this clone: Its specificity is not known.

The PCR had 60 Vbeta and 13 Jbeta primers. TCRdb's table, derived via immunoSEQ multiplex PCR, lists solely in-frame clones and lacks some. The sample includes about 200,000 clones. This TCR was recovered from a boy younger than 18 in good health and CMV-seronegative. Sequencing was performed on PBMCs. The chain uses TRBV7-2 and TRBJ1-3; no clear D gene. The CDR3 loop reads CASSFYLSSGNTIYF. The CDR3 DNA follows: TGTGCCAGCAGCTTTTACCTAAGCTCTGGAAACACCATATATTTT.